What follows are 3 T cell receptor beta chains derived from one specimen sequenced in a study of T-cell reconstitution after alpha-beta-depleted transplantation in children. A TCRbeta library incorporating unique molecular identifiers was prepared. TCRdb used MiXCR to reprocess the PCR reads, holding one entry per CDR3 protein. The sample yields hundreds of thousands of distinct CDR3 sequences, about 12% seen once. Specimen: PBMCs, collected before TCRalphabeta/CD19-depleted stem cell transplant. The source is a girl aged 2-15 years with congenital amegakaryocytic thrombocytopenia, due to receive a stem cell transplant.

The chain combines TRBV5-1 with TRBJ2-7, with D perhaps matching TRBD2 (6 bases). The ends were cut back, 0 bases at V and 3 bases at J, with 10 bases in the middle. This CDR3 contains 14 residues. From germline, CDR1 is SGHRS and CDR2 YFSETQ. CDR3 loop: CASSLGLGDYEQYF. In DNA, the CDR3 is TGCGCCAGCAGCTTGGGACTAGGCGACTACGAGCAGTACTTC.

In this sample, this clonotype turned up many times. The rearrangement links TRBV5-1 to TRBJ2-2; a weak D match, TRBD2 (6 bases). Germline V gene sequence: CDR1 SGHRS, CDR2 YFSETQ. This CDR3 region has 15 residues. The V end was cut by 7 bases, the J end by 5 bases, with 18 bases between. The CDR3 spells CASLGTAEPTGELFF. The CDR3 bases are TGCGCCAGCCTGGGGACTGCCGAGCCGACCGGGGAGCTGTTTTTT.

The genes are TRBV7-2 and TRBJ1-5, with TRBD1 matching 8 bases. The J segment lost 7 bases and the V segment lost 5 bases, leaving 7 bases of the junction unmatched. Germline CDR1 and CDR2: SGHTA and FQGNSA. CDR3 length: 14 amino acids. The CDR3: CASSQDRARQPQHF. The CDR3 DNA reads as TGTGCCAGCAGCCAGGACAGGGCGCGGCAGCCCCAGCATTTT.